These 17 T cell receptor beta chains originate from one sample sequenced in a study of shared clonotypes between healthy human individuals. TCRdb keeps only in-frame clones here, not all; method: immunoSEQ multiplex PCR. The sample has just over 2,000,000 clones; roughly 96% are singletons. Material for sequencing was naive CD4+ T cells sorted from blood. The sample's subset: CD45RA+ positively selected. These receptors were taken from a man younger than 35 in good health.

The rearrangement links TRBV14 to TRBJ1-1, with D unclear. The CDR3 consists of 15 residues. Germline assignment: CDR1 SGHDN and CDR2 FVKESK. V gave up 1 base and J gave up 5 bases, with 14 bases separating them. The CDR3: CASSQVPGLRTEAFF. The CDR3 nucleotides read TGTGCCAGCAGCCAAGTTCCGGGTTTGAGAACTGAAGCTTTCTTT.

The chain employs TRBV7-2 and TRBJ1-4; D gene unclear. The V gene's germline CDR1 is SGHTA and CDR2 FQGNSA. Trimming shortened V by 5 bases and J by 7 bases, and 8 bases separated the two germline ends. The CDR3 is 12 amino acids. CDR3: CASSRIGEKLFF. Here the CDR3 DNA reads TGTGCCAGCAGCCGAATCGGTGAAAAACTGTTTTTT.

The V gene is TRBV30, the J gene TRBJ1-1; D is undetermined. CDR3 length equals 13 residues. V was clipped by 4 bases and J by 4 bases, with 13 bases between them. In germline, CDR1 is GTSNPN, CDR2 SVGIG (reference sequence). CDR3 bases: TGTGCCTGGAAGAAGCAGGCGGTCACTGAAGCTTTCTTT. It is translated as CAWKKQAVTEAFF.

This rearrangement joins TRBV30 to TRBJ2-7, with 12 bases aligning to TRBD2. J lost 3 bases, V lost 2 bases, and 5 bases had no gene match. This CDR3 comprises 15 residues. The germline V gene has CDR1 GTSNPN and CDR2 SVGIG (reference sequence). Written as DNA, the CDR3 is TGTGCCTGGAGTTTAAGGACTAGCGGGAACTACGAGCAGTACTTC. Translated: CAWSLRTSGNYEQYF.

V usage is TRBV10-3 and J usage is TRBJ2-5; 8 bases fit TRBD1. The V gene's germline CDR1 is ENHRY and CDR2 SYGVKD. This CDR3 has 15 amino acids. Unmatched junction bases numbered 6, after V lost 2 bases and J lost 4 bases. The DNA for the CDR3 is TGTGCCATCAGTGAGCAGGGGGCGCGACCAGAGACCCAGTACTTC. This gives the protein CAISEQGARPETQYF.

J is TRBJ1-2 and V is TRBV30; D may be TRBD1 (5 bases). Germline CDR1 and CDR2: GTSNPN and SVGIG (reference sequence). The CDR3 extends over 16 amino acids. V was cut by 1 base and J by 4 bases, with 19 bases left in between. CDR3 in amino acids: CAWSGSGSSRGYGYTF. The CDR3 region has the DNA TGTGCCTGGAGTGGATCAGGGAGCTCTAGGGGCTATGGCTACACCTTC.

The J gene is TRBJ1-4, the V gene TRBV6-6; 8 nucleotides agree with TRBD1. CDR1 and CDR2 from the germline V gene are MNHNY and SVGAGI (reference sequence). This CDR3 has 15 residues. V trimming: 5 bases; J trimming: 7 bases; junction bases outside the gene matches: 9. The CDR3 is CASSDTGTGVEKLFF. The CDR3 region has the DNA TGTGCCAGCAGTGACACCGGGACAGGAGTTGAAAAACTGTTTTTT.

This sequence joins TRBV6-1 and TRBJ2-3, with D tentatively TRBD1 (5 bases). The V and J ends lost 4 bases and 1 base respectively, with 12 bases between them. In germline, CDR1 is MNHNS, CDR2 SASEGT. The length of the CDR3 is 15 residues. CDR3 nucleotides: TGTGCCAGCAGTGCCGCTCAGGGCCGCACAGATACGCAGTATTTT. Translated: CASSAAQGRTDTQYF.

V and J are TRBV6-5 and TRBJ2-1; 9 positions match TRBD2. The CDR3 consists of 16 residues. V gave up 0 bases and J gave up 9 bases; unmatched junction bases: 9. Germline CDR1 is MNHEY and CDR2 is SVGAGI. The DNA for the CDR3 is TGTGCCAGCAGTTACTCGAAAAGCGGGGGGAGTGGTGAGCAGTTCTTC. Its protein is CASSYSKSGGSGEQFF.

The V and J genes are TRBV6-5 and TRBJ1-1; D ambiguous. CDR1 and CDR2 from the germline V gene are MNHEY and SVGAGI. The V gene lost 4 bases and the J gene lost 1 base, with 7 bases spanning the gap. The CDR3 length is 13 residues. The CDR3 nucleotides read TGTGCCAGCAGTTTCAAAAGGAACACTGAAGCTTTCTTT. It translates to CASSFKRNTEAFF.

A single count supports this clone. The CDR3 sequence: CASSPGQYYGYTF. The CDR3 DNA follows: TGTGCCAGCAGTCCGGGACAATACTATGGCTACACCTTC. This chain connects TRBV6-5 to TRBJ1-2; the D gene is possibly TRBD1 (6 bases). Trimming pared 5 bases from V and 3 bases from J, leaving 10 bases between. Germline-derived CDR1 and CDR2 are MNHEY and SVGAGI. The CDR3 consists of 13 residues.

The chain couples TRBV5-1 to TRBJ2-5, with TRBD1 matching 11 bases. The CDR3 sequence is 15 residues long. The V and J ends lost 4 bases and 2 bases, in that order; junction bases with no gene match: 4. Germline V gene data show CDR1 as SGHRS and CDR2 as YFSETQ. CDR3 protein: CASSIGTGGQETQYF. For the CDR3, the DNA is TGCGCCAGCAGCATAGGGACAGGGGGTCAAGAGACCCAGTACTTC.

In this sample, this clone turned up once. Here the CDR3 reads CASSYGHTEAFF. The CDR3 nucleotides are TGTGCCAGTAGTTACGGTCACACTGAAGCTTTCTTT. V and J are TRBV19 and TRBJ1-1; no definite D call. Germline CDR1 LNHDA, CDR2 SQIVND (reference sequence). The CDR3 loop spans 12 amino acids. The ends were cut back, 5 bases at V and 3 bases at J, with 7 bases in the middle.

This rearrangement joins TRBV10-2 to TRBJ2-2, with 7 bases that match TRBD1. Trimming at V came to 7 bases and at J to 2 bases, leaving 4 bases not matched to a gene. This CDR3 is built from 14 residues. Per germline, CDR1 WSHSY and CDR2 SAAADI. The CDR3 DNA follows: TGCGCCAGCAAAGGACAGGTTAACACCGGGGAGCTGTTTTTT. Translated, it gives CASKGQVNTGELFF.

The CDR3 region has the DNA TGTGCCAGCAGGGGAGTCGGCGAAAAACTGTTTTTT. Translated, it gives CASRGVGEKLFF. The V and J genes are TRBV28 and TRBJ1-4; D not resolved. Germline lookup yields CDR1 MDHEN and CDR2 SYDVKM. Trimming stripped 6 bases from V and 8 bases from J, with 10 bases between. The CDR3 is 12 amino acids.

The chain combines TRBV5-1 with TRBJ2-1, with D unclear. This CDR3 contains 14 residues. Germline loops: CDR1 SGHRS, CDR2 YFSETQ. Trimming removed 3 bases from V and 5 bases from J, with 12 bases in between. The CDR3 DNA is TGCGCCAGCAGCTCCGTGGCGTCGAACAATGAGCAGTTCTTC. Its translation: CASSSVASNNEQFF.

This clone is a singleton in its sample. This chain uses TRBV5-4 with TRBJ1-3; perhaps TRBD1 as D (6 bases). V was trimmed by 4 bases and J by 0 bases, leaving 11 bases between them. The CDR3 spans 15 residues. Per the germline V gene, CDR1 is SGHNT and CDR2 is YYREEE (reference sequence). The CDR3 nucleotides are TGTGCCAGCAGCAAAGGACAGCTCTCTGGAAACACCATATATTTT. Protein: CASSKGQLSGNTIYF. The full variable domain, in which reference TRBV5-4 and TRBJ1-3 provide the parts outside the CDR3, is ETGVTQSPTHLIKTRGQQVTLRCSSQSGHNTVSWYQQALGQGPQFIFQYYREEENGRGNFPPRFSGLQFPNYSSELNVNALELDDSALYLCASSKGQLSGNTIYFGEGSWLTVV.